The entry below describes one T cell receptor beta chain. No antigen is known for it. These data belong to a study of cytomegalovirus exposure and HLA in healthy donors. Study results and limitations: Despite most TCR sequences being rare, some public TCRs occurred in many donors. The classifier reportedly diagnosed cytomegalovirus status with high specificity and sensitivity. In vitro work confirmed that three CMV-associated chains recognize CMV antigens.

V gave up 2 bases and J gave up 7 bases; unmatched junction bases: 7. Germline values: CDR1 LNHDA, CDR2 SQIVND (reference sequence). CDR3 size: 15 residues. The method was immunoSEQ multiplex PCR; TCRdb's version includes in-frame clones alone and lacks a portion of them. The table lists 65,000 or so clones, about 94% of them singletons. This receptor was obtained from a man aged 18 to 30 in good health and CMV-seropositive. The genes are TRBV19 and TRBJ1-1; 10 bases are shared with TRBD1. Sequenced sample: PBMCs. CDR3 in amino acids: CASSIRGGTGDEAFF. The CDR3 coding sequence is TGTGCCAGTAGTATAAGGGGGGGGACAGGGGATGAAGCTTTCTTT. Combining the CDR3 with reference TRBV19 and TRBJ1-1 gives the whole variable domain DGGITQSPKYLFRKEGQNVTLSCEQNLNHDAMYWYRQDPGQGLRLIYYSQIVNDFQKGDIAEGYSVSREKKESFPLTVTSAQKNPTAFYLCASSIRGGTGDEAFFGQGTRLTVV.